This T cell receptor (beta chain) was retrieved from a study of blood T cell repertoires in COVID-19. The repertoire was sequenced with immunoSEQ multiplex PCR; TCRdb's copy has only in-frame clones and lacks some. The sample contains roughly 230,000 clones, roughly 84% of which appear only once. The CDR3 consists of 14 residues. Germline CDR1 is SSHAT and CDR2 is FNYEAQ (reference sequence). On this clone: Relative to the germline gene, one junction end is altered; a read error may explain this.

This TCR came from a man in his fifties who had recovered from COVID-19. The gene calls are TRBV7-7 and TRBJ2-1, with 8 nucleotides matching TRBD1. The sequencing input was PBMCs or T cells enriched from blood (not recorded which). CDR3 coding DNA: TGTGCTAGCAGCTTCGGGACAGGCAACAATGAGCAGTTCTTC. Protein: CASSFGTGNNEQFF.